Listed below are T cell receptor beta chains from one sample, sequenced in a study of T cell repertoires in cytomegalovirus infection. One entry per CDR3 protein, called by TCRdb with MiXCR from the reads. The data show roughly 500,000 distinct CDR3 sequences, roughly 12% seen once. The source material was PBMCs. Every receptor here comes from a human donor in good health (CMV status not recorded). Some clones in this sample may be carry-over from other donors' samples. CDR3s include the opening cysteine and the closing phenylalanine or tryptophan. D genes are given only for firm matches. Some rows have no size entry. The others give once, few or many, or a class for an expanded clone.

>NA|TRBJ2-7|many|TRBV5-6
TGTGCCAGCAGCGAGGGAACCTACGAGCAGTACTTC
CASSEGTYEQYF
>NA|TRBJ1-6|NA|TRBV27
TGTGCCAGCAGTTCCTCAGGGGTATCACCCCTCCACTTT
CASSSSGVSPLHF
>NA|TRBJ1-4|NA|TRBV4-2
TGTGCCAGCAGCCAAAGGGGCCGGGGCACAACTAATGAAAAACTGTTTTTT
CASSQRGRGTTNEKLFF
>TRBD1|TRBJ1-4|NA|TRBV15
TGTGCCACCAGCGGAACAGGGGCAAATGAAAAACTGTTTTTT
CATSGTGANEKLFF
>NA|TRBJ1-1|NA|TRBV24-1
TGTGCCACCCCAGGTACAATTTTCTTT
CATPGTIFF
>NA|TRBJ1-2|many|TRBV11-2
TGTGCCAGCAGCTTAGATTCCAGGGAGTCAGGCTACACCTTC
CASSLDSRESGYTF
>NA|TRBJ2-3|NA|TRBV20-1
TGCAGTGCCACCCTAGAAGATACGCAGTATTTT
CSATLEDTQYF
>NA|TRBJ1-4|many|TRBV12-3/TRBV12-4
TGTGCCAGCAGTTCACAGGCAACTAATGAAAAACTGTTTTTT
CASSSQATNEKLFF
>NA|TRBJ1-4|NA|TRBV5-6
TGTGCCAGCAGCTTCCCACCTAATGAAAAACTGTTTTTT
CASSFPPNEKLFF
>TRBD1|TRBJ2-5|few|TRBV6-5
TGTGCCATAAGAAAGGACAGGAACCAAGAGACCCAGTACTTC
CAIRKDRNQETQYF
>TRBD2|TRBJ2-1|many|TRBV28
TGTGCCAGCAGCATAACGGGGACTAGCGAGTTCTTC
CASSITGTSEFF
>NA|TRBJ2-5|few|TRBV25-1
TGTGCCAGCAGTGCCTTCGGGCCTCAAGAGACCCAGTACTTC
CASSAFGPQETQYF
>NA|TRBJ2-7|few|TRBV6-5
TGTGCCAGCAGTCCTACCAACTTAAGGAACGAGCAGTACTTC
CASSPTNLRNEQYF
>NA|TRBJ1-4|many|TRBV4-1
TGCGCCAGCAGCCAAGAATCTAGGGAAAAACTGTTTTTT
CASSQESREKLFF
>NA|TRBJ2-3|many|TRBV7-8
TGTGCCAGCAGCTTCAGGGTTTCAACAGATACGCAGTATTTT
CASSFRVSTDTQYF
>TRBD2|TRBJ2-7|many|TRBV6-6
TGTGCCAGCAGCCCCTGGGCCACAGGCGGCGGGAGGGCCCACGAGCAGTACTTC
CASSPWATGGGRAHEQYF
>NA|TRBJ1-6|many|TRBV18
TGTGCCAGCTCACCACGTCAAGGGGGACTCCACTTT
CASSPRQGGLHF
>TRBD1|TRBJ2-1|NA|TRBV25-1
TGTGCCAGCAGGACTGTCCCGGGACAGGGGGCAAGCAATGAGCAGTTCTTC
CASRTVPGQGASNEQFF
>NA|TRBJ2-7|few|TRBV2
TGTGCCAGCAGTGAAGGAGTAAGGGGAGGCTACGAGCAGTACTTC
CASSEGVRGGYEQYF
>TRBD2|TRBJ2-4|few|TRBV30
TGTGCCTGGAGTGGGGCTAATGGGGGAGGGCTTCAGTACTTC
CAWSGANGGGLQYF
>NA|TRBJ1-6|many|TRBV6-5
TGTGCCAGCGGAGGGGTAGCGGCACCCCTCCACTTT
CASGGVAAPLHF
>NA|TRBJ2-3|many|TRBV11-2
TGTGCCAGCAGCCACGGACGTAGCACAGATACGCAGTATTTT
CASSHGRSTDTQYF
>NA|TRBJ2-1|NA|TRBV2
TGTGCCAGCCGAAAGGGGGCTAGCGGACACAATGAGCAGTTCTTC
CASRKGASGHNEQFF
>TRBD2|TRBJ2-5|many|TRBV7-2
TGTGCCAGCAGCTTAGAAGGCGGGGGGGCAGGGTTGGGGACCCAGTACTTC
CASSLEGGGAGLGTQYF
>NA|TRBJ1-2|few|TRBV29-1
TGCAGCGTTGAAGAACGGACCGGCTACACCTTC
CSVEERTGYTF
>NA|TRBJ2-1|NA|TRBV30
TGTGCCTGGAGTACGACCCGGGGCGGTGAGCAGTTCTTC
CAWSTTRGGEQFF
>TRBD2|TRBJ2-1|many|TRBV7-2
TGTGCCAACAGTCCCGGGACTAGAGCTTACAATGAGCAGTTCTTC
CANSPGTRAYNEQFF
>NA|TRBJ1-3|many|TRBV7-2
TGTGCCAGCAGCTTAGTCGTTGTGACCGCTGGAAACACCATATATTTT
CASSLVVVTAGNTIYF
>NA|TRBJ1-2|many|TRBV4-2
TGTGCCAGCAGCCAAGATCGAGCCCCTGGAGGCTATGGCTACACCTTC
CASSQDRAPGGYGYTF
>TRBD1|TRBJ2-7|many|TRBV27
TGTGCCAGCAGGTCTAGGGACAGGGGGCACTCCGAGCAGTACTTC
CASRSRDRGHSEQYF
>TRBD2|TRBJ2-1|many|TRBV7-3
TGTGCCAGCAGGATGGGCGGGAGCTCTTATGAGCAGTTCTTC
CASRMGGSSYEQFF
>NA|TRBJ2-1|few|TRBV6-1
TGTGCCAGCCGAATCAAGTATGAGCAGTTCTTC
CASRIKYEQFF
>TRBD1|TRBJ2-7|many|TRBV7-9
TGTGCCAGCAGCTCACAGGGACAGACCTACGAGCAGTACTTC
CASSSQGQTYEQYF
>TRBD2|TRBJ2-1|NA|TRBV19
TGTGCCAGTAGTAGGGAGGGACTAGCGGCAAACAATGAGCAGTTCTTC
CASSREGLAANNEQFF
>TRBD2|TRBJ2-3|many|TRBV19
TGTGCCAGTAGTATACCCTTGACTAGCGGGGGCACAGATACGCAGTATTTT
CASSIPLTSGGTDTQYF
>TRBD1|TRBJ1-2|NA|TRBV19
TGTGTCAGTCCGAAGACAGGGGGCTCTAGCTATGGCTACACCTTC
CVSPKTGGSSYGYTF
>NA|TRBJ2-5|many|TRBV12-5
TGTGCTAGTGGTTTGGTACGTGGTGAGACCCAGTACTTC
CASGLVRGETQYF
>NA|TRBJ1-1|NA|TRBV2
TGTGCCAGCAGTGCCTTTGGTCAGGTTGCTTTCTTT
CASSAFGQVAFF
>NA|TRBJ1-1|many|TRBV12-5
TGTGCTAGTGGTTTGGACAGAGCTGAAGCTTTCTTT
CASGLDRAEAFF
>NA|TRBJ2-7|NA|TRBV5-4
TGTGCCAGCAGCTTCCGGGGGCCCAGCTCCTACGAGCAGTACTTC
CASSFRGPSSYEQYF
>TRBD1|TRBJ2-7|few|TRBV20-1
TGCAGTGCTAGAGAGGTGGGACAGGGGGACTACGAGCAGTACTTC
CSAREVGQGDYEQYF
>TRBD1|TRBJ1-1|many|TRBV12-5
TGTGCTAGTGGTTTGGTTAATAAGGGGACAGGTTTAGATCATATGAACACTGAAGCTTTCTTT
CASGLVNKGTGLDHMNTEAFF
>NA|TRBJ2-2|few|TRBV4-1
TGCGCCAGCAGCCAAGGGATCCCACCATTCCACTACACCGGGGAGCTGTTTTTT
CASSQGIPPFHYTGELFF
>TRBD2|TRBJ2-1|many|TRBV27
TGTGCCAGCAGTCCGCAGCCCGGGGGGGGATCCTACAATGAGCAGTTCTTC
CASSPQPGGGSYNEQFF
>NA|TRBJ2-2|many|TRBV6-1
TGTGCCAGCCTGACATCCCTCGCGACCGGCGGGGAGCTGTTTTTT
CASLTSLATGGELFF
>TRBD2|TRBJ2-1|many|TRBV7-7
TGTGCTAGCAGCCCCGGACTAGCGGGAGGTCGACCCTACAATGAGCAGTTCTTC
CASSPGLAGGRPYNEQFF
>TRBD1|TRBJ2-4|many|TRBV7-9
TGTGCCAGCAGCTTAAAAGGGACAGGGGGCGAACTAGCCAAAAACATTCAGTACTTC
CASSLKGTGGELAKNIQYF
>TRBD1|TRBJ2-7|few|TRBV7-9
TGTGCCAGCAGCCTCGGACAGGACACCTCCTACGAGCAGTACTTC
CASSLGQDTSYEQYF
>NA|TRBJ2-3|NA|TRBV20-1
TGCAGTGCTAGAATTCCCGGACAAGACGCGCAGTATTTT
CSARIPGQDAQYF
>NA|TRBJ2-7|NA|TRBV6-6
TGTGCCAGCAGTTATAAGAACGGCAACTCCTACGAGCAGTACTTC
CASSYKNGNSYEQYF
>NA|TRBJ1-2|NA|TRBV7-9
TGTCCCAGCAGCTTAGCCAGGGGAGGAGGCTACACCTTC
CPSSLARGGGYTF
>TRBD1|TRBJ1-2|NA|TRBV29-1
TGCAGCGTTGAAGAGTGGGACAGGGGGAACACCTTC
CSVEEWDRGNTF
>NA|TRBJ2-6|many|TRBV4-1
TGCGCCAGCAGCCAAGAGGGACGGCCCTCTGGGGCCAACGTCCTGACTTTC
CASSQEGRPSGANVLTF
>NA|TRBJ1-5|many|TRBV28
TGTGCCAGCAGTTACCTCGACAGGCCCAATCAGCCCCAGCATTTT
CASSYLDRPNQPQHF
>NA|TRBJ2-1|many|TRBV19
TGTGCCAGTAGTATTTTCAGGCATGAGCAGTTCTTC
CASSIFRHEQFF